The 3 T cell receptor beta chains below come from one sample, sequenced in a study of blood T cell repertoires in COVID-19. Measured with immunoSEQ multiplex PCR; TCRdb has only the in-frame clones, and not every one. Among approximately 270,000 clones listed, more than 85% were seen once. The sequenced material came from peripheral blood. These TCRs come from a man between 25 and 39 years old with acute or convalescent COVID-19.

V is TRBV5-6 and J is TRBJ1-6; D unclear. This CDR3 is 14 amino acids long. Trimming pared 0 bases from V and 3 bases from J, leaving 4 bases between. In germline, CDR1 is SGHDT, CDR2 YYEEEE. The CDR3 DNA follows: TGTGCCAGCAGCTTGGTCGGCTATAATTCACCCCTCCACTTT. This codes for CASSLVGYNSPLHF.

The V and J genes are TRBV15 and TRBJ1-3; D is unresolved. The V end was cut by 8 bases, the J end by 2 bases, with 13 bases between. The germline gives CDR1 LNHNV, CDR2 YYDKDF (reference sequence). This CDR3 comprises 14 residues. The CDR3 sequence is CATGRGGAGNTIYF. DNA of the CDR3: TGTGCCACCGGGCGGGGTGGCGCTGGAAACACCATATATTTT. The complete variable domain, with remaining parts taken from reference TRBV15 and TRBJ1-3, reads DAMVIQNPRYQVTQFGKPVTLSCSQTLNHNVMYWYQQKSSQAPKLLFHYYDKDFNNEADTPDNFQSRRPNTSFCFLDIRSPGLGDTAMYLCATGRGGAGNTIYFGEGSWLTVV.

V and J are TRBV19 and TRBJ1-4, with a tentative D call TRBD1 (5 bases). V gave up 6 bases and J gave up 8 bases, with 16 bases separating them. Germline V gene sequence: CDR1 LNHDA, CDR2 SQIVND (reference sequence). This CDR3 contains 14 residues. The CDR3 loop is CASRLSGTDEKLFF. The DNA for the CDR3 is TGTGCCAGTAGGTTGTCGGGGACTGACGAAAAACTGTTTTTT.